The 2 T cell receptor beta chains below were found in one sample sequenced in a study of T cell clonality in common variable immunodeficiency. Profiling relied on immunoSEQ multiplex PCR, and the TCRdb table lists in-frame clones only, not all of them. Recorded here are more than 55,000 clones, none singletons. Sequences were obtained from peripheral blood mononuclear cells. The receptors were gathered from a person between 18 and 75 years old in good health.

This clone was detected many times. The read terminates 3 residues ahead of where the CDR3 ends, so the germline J gene completes it. This sequence joins TRBV19 and TRBJ1-1; D possibly corresponds to TRBD1 (5 bases). V was cut by 7 bases and J by 4 bases, with 13 bases left in between. Germline CDR1 LNHDA, CDR2 SQIVND (reference sequence). The CDR3 sequence is 13 residues long. This CDR3 is CASNRQQSTEAFF. The sequenced CDR3 bases are TGTGCCAGTAATCGACAGCAGTCCACTGAA.

This clone was picked up many times. The CDR3 DNA, read in part, is TGTGCCATCAGTGAGTCGGGACAGACCTACGAG. This gives the protein CAISESGQTYE. The whole CDR3 region reads CAISESGQTYEQYF. The rearrangement uses TRBV10-3 and TRBJ2-7, with 7 bases aligning to TRBD1. The read gets to within 3 residues of the CDR3 end, and the germline J gene fills in the rest. V gave up 0 bases and J gave up 2 bases; unmatched junction bases: 1. The CDR3 is made up of 14 amino acids. Per germline, CDR1 ENHRY and CDR2 SYGVKD.